Listed below are T cell receptor beta chains from one sample, sequenced in a study of glioma-infiltrating T cells after dendritic cell vaccination. TCRdb's copy holds only in-frame clones and misses some; the assay was immunoSEQ multiplex PCR. The sample shows fewer than 25,000 clones, roughly 86% of them seen only once. The input for sequencing was blood, taken after dendritic cell vaccination. These receptors were collected from a human donor with glioblastoma. CDR3s include the opening cysteine and the closing phenylalanine or tryptophan. A D gene is named only where the DNA matches it firmly.

CDR3 protein: CASGGGPSYEQYF; CDR3 length: 13; V gene: TRBV2; J gene: TRBJ2-7; D gene: -
CDR3 protein: CASSGTGNQPQHF; CDR3 length: 13; V gene: TRBV6-6; J gene: TRBJ1-5; D gene: TRBD1
CDR3 protein: CASSPRGGGGNTDTQYF; CDR3 length: 17; V gene: TRBV7-9; J gene: TRBJ2-3; D gene: -
CDR3 protein: CASGLVLAGATDTQYF; CDR3 length: 16; V gene: TRBV12-5; J gene: TRBJ2-3; D gene: -
CDR3 protein: CASSARASPDNEQFF; CDR3 length: 15; V gene: TRBV5-5; J gene: TRBJ2-1; D gene: -
CDR3 protein: CASSPGLAGEQETQYF; CDR3 length: 16; V gene: TRBV2; J gene: TRBJ2-5; D gene: TRBD2
CDR3 protein: CASSLNANRPTPNYGYTF; CDR3 length: 18; V gene: TRBV7-8; J gene: TRBJ1-2; D gene: -
CDR3 protein: CASSSTNPPGIGPHNEQFF; CDR3 length: 19; V gene: TRBV27; J gene: TRBJ2-1; D gene: -
CDR3 protein: CASSEERAGKAFF; CDR3 length: 13; V gene: TRBV2; J gene: TRBJ1-1; D gene: -
CDR3 protein: CASSYSGAFHEQFF; CDR3 length: 14; V gene: TRBV27; J gene: TRBJ2-1; D gene: TRBD2
CDR3 protein: CASSHGQGAFGELFF; CDR3 length: 15; V gene: TRBV25-1; J gene: TRBJ2-2; D gene: TRBD1
CDR3 protein: CAISGTGGQETQYF; CDR3 length: 14; V gene: TRBV10-3; J gene: TRBJ2-5; D gene: TRBD1
CDR3 protein: CASSYSSFNYGYTF; CDR3 length: 14; V gene: TRBV6-5; J gene: TRBJ1-2; D gene: -
CDR3 protein: CASSQDPGQGAVSGNTIYF; CDR3 length: 19; V gene: TRBV4-1; J gene: TRBJ1-3; D gene: TRBD1
CDR3 protein: CASSLGAGPREETQYF; CDR3 length: 16; V gene: TRBV5-6; J gene: TRBJ2-5; D gene: -
CDR3 protein: CSVKGGAGGGELFF; CDR3 length: 14; V gene: TRBV29-1; J gene: TRBJ2-2; D gene: -
CDR3 protein: CASSLTGSAGTGELFF; CDR3 length: 16; V gene: TRBV18; J gene: TRBJ2-2; D gene: -
CDR3 protein: CASSPPRLAGLYEQYF; CDR3 length: 16; V gene: TRBV6-4; J gene: TRBJ2-7; D gene: TRBD2
CDR3 protein: CASRKEKQGPSEQFF; CDR3 length: 15; V gene: TRBV2; J gene: TRBJ2-1; D gene: -
CDR3 protein: CSVEGEGNSGNTIYF; CDR3 length: 15; V gene: TRBV29-1; J gene: TRBJ1-3; D gene: -
CDR3 protein: CSASRANEQFF; CDR3 length: 11; V gene: TRBV20-1; J gene: TRBJ2-1; D gene: -
CDR3 protein: CASSLTGTVRNTIYF; CDR3 length: 15; V gene: TRBV5-4; J gene: TRBJ1-3; D gene: TRBD1
CDR3 protein: CASGGQGPNTGELFF; CDR3 length: 15; V gene: TRBV27; J gene: TRBJ2-2; D gene: TRBD1
CDR3 protein: CASKTSAGPRGEQYF; CDR3 length: 15; V gene: TRBV5-1; J gene: TRBJ2-7; D gene: -
CDR3 protein: CASSRQGASGNTIYF; CDR3 length: 15; V gene: TRBV6-5; J gene: TRBJ1-3; D gene: TRBD1
CDR3 protein: CSAARGYEQYF; CDR3 length: 11; V gene: TRBV29-1; J gene: TRBJ2-7; D gene: -
CDR3 protein: CASSLSRGRGLGGNTIYF; CDR3 length: 18; V gene: TRBV5-1; J gene: TRBJ1-3; D gene: -
CDR3 protein: CATLAGGGEQFF; CDR3 length: 12; V gene: TRBV6-6; J gene: TRBJ2-1; D gene: TRBD2
CDR3 protein: CASTPRTSGGYEQFF; CDR3 length: 15; V gene: TRBV5-1; J gene: TRBJ2-1; D gene: TRBD2
CDR3 protein: CASSLDGQGSNQPQHF; CDR3 length: 16; V gene: TRBV5-1; J gene: TRBJ1-5; D gene: -
CDR3 protein: CASSLDQGRGGETQYF; CDR3 length: 16; V gene: TRBV7-9; J gene: TRBJ2-5; D gene: -
CDR3 protein: CASRRTGSIGTDTQYF; CDR3 length: 16; V gene: TRBV5-1; J gene: TRBJ2-3; D gene: -
CDR3 protein: CASSPRDRVTGNQPQHF; CDR3 length: 17; V gene: TRBV5-1; J gene: TRBJ1-5; D gene: TRBD1
CDR3 protein: CASSTPDQANTGELFF; CDR3 length: 16; V gene: TRBV27; J gene: TRBJ2-2; D gene: -
CDR3 protein: CASSQGAQGRSYNSPLHF; CDR3 length: 18; V gene: TRBV4-2; J gene: TRBJ1-6; D gene: TRBD1
CDR3 protein: CASSLGQGHTGELFF; CDR3 length: 15; V gene: TRBV5-1; J gene: TRBJ2-2; D gene: TRBD1
CDR3 protein: CASSYRQRGVTGELFF; CDR3 length: 16; V gene: TRBV5-1; J gene: TRBJ2-2; D gene: TRBD2
CDR3 protein: CASSLGGPLEQFF; CDR3 length: 13; V gene: TRBV11-2; J gene: TRBJ2-1; D gene: -
CDR3 protein: CASSDRASGNTIYF; CDR3 length: 14; V gene: TRBV19; J gene: TRBJ1-3; D gene: TRBD1
CDR3 protein: CASSSSGTDYNEQFF; CDR3 length: 15; V gene: TRBV5-1; J gene: TRBJ2-1; D gene: TRBD1
CDR3 protein: CASLKGAIGTDTQYF; CDR3 length: 15; V gene: TRBV12-5; J gene: TRBJ2-3; D gene: TRBD1
CDR3 protein: CASSFNRDKTYEQYF; CDR3 length: 15; V gene: TRBV11-2; J gene: -; D gene: -
CDR3 protein: CASSLGQGFTYGYTF; CDR3 length: 15; V gene: TRBV7-2; J gene: TRBJ1-2; D gene: TRBD1
CDR3 protein: CASSSGTDTQYF; CDR3 length: 12; V gene: TRBV11-2; J gene: TRBJ2-3; D gene: -
CDR3 protein: CASSADRARSINNSPLHF; CDR3 length: 18; V gene: TRBV19; J gene: TRBJ1-6; D gene: TRBD1
CDR3 protein: CAISPSGRVTGELFF; CDR3 length: 15; V gene: TRBV10-3; J gene: TRBJ2-2; D gene: -
CDR3 protein: CASSDMSSYNEQFF; CDR3 length: 14; V gene: TRBV2; J gene: TRBJ2-1; D gene: -
CDR3 protein: CASSLEPAGEIQETQYF; CDR3 length: 17; V gene: TRBV5-1; J gene: TRBJ2-5; D gene: TRBD2
CDR3 protein: CASERGVTNEQFF; CDR3 length: 13; V gene: TRBV6-1; J gene: TRBJ2-1; D gene: TRBD2
CDR3 protein: CASSLRGTYEQYF; CDR3 length: 13; V gene: TRBV7-2; J gene: TRBJ2-7; D gene: -
CDR3 protein: CASSLSVSYNEQFF; CDR3 length: 14; V gene: TRBV7-9; J gene: TRBJ2-1; D gene: -
CDR3 protein: CASSLLAGLPRDNEQFF; CDR3 length: 17; V gene: TRBV4-2; J gene: TRBJ2-1; D gene: TRBD2
CDR3 protein: CASSGGTSYEQYF; CDR3 length: 13; V gene: TRBV2; J gene: TRBJ2-7; D gene: TRBD2